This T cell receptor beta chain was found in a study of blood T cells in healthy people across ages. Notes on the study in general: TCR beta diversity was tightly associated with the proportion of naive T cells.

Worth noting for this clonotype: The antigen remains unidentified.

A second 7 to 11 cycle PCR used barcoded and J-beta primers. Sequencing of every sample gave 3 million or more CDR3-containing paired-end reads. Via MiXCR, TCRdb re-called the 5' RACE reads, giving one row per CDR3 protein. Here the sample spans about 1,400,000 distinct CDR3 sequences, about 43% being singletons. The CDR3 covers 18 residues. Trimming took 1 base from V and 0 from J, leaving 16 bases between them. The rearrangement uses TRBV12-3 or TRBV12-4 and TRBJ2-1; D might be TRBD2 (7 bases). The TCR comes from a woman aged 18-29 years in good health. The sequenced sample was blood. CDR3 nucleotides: TGTGCCAGCAGTTTAGGTGGCGGGGGCGTAAACTCCTACAATGAGCAGTTCTTC. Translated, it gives CASSLGGGGVNSYNEQFF.